This TCR beta chain was profiled in a study of T cells in Graves' hyperthyroidism and ophthalmopathy. The study's findings and limits: In the blood, most expanded thyroid clonotypes above 0.001 appeared as well.

No ophthalmopathy progression within 18 months constituted stable Graves' hyperthyroidism. The study based diagnoses on clinical symptoms, serum thyroxine and TRAb, thyroid ultrasound and orbital computed tomography. This CDR3 is built from 15 residues. V was cut by 0 bases and J by 2 bases, with 10 bases left in between. From germline, CDR1 is SGHRS and CDR2 YFSETQ. This clonotype was counted at least ten times. Its specificity is not known. Amplification of TCR beta CDR3 regions used RNA as the template. Initially, a first-round RT-PCR of the TCR CDR3 employed the HTBI primer set. From the multiplex PCR reads, TCRdb called clonotypes with MiXCR, one entry per CDR3 protein. The repertoire has under 400,000 distinct CDR3 sequences, approximately 15% of them found once; the top ten carry about 10%.

The chain recombines TRBV5-1 with TRBJ2-3; D may be TRBD2 (5 bases). The receptor was derived from a woman aged 60-75 years with Graves' hyperthyroidism. Material: blood. The CDR3 here is CASSLGYRDTDTQYF. In DNA form, the CDR3 reads TGCGCCAGCAGCTTGGGATATCGGGACACAGATACGCAGTATTTT. The full variable domain, rest sourced from reference TRBV5-1 and TRBJ2-3, is KAGVTQTPRYLIKTRGQQVTLSCSPISGHRSVSWYQQTPGQGLQFLFEYFSETQRNKGNFPGRFSGRQFSNSRSEMNVSTLELGDSALYLCASSLGYRDTDTQYFGPGTRLTVL.